Listed below are T cell receptor beta chains from one sample, sequenced in a study of CD8+CD57+ T cells in acquired aplastic anemia. TCRdb recomputed calls from the reads with MiXCR, one row per CDR3 protein. Altogether some 170,000 distinct CDR3 sequences are present, roughly 48% being singletons, with the ten largest covering roughly 1.1%. Sequenced input: sorted CD4+, CD8+, or CD8+CD57+ T cells (not recorded which) from PBMCs. The receptor source for this set is a human donor with aplastic anemia. Each CDR3 is given with its conserved first and last residue. A D gene is named only where the DNA matches it firmly. Rows may omit the clone size; those that give it use once, few, many or a size class.

many	TRBD1	TRBJ1-1	TRBV29-1	TGCAGCGTTGACAGGGGGGGCAGTAGGGGCACTGAAGCTTTCTTT	CSVDRGGSRGTEAFF
NA	NA	TRBJ2-3	TRBV11-2	TGTGCCAGCAGCTCCAGATGGGGGGAACACAATGAGCAGTATTTT	CASSSRWGEHNEQYF
NA	NA	TRBJ2-2	TRBV7-9	TGTGCCAGCAGCTTCGGCGTGTCGGGCACCGGGGAGCTGTTTTTT	CASSFGVSGTGELFF
NA	TRBD1	TRBJ2-7	TRBV27	TGTGCCAGCAGTTCCCCCCCCCGGGACAGGGGCTACGAGCAGTACTTC	CASSSPPRDRGYEQYF
few	NA	TRBJ1-6	TRBV20-1	TGCAGTGCTAGAGATCAGGCAAACCTCCACTTT	CSARDQANLHF
many	NA	TRBJ2-1	TRBV9	TGTGCCAGCAGCCCTCATTACAATGAGCAGTTCTTC	CASSPHYNEQFF
NA	TRBD1	TRBJ2-7	TRBV5-1	TGCGCCAGCAGCTTGGCCAGGACAGGGACCTACGAGCAGTACTTC	CASSLARTGTYEQYF
many	NA	TRBJ2-3	TRBV5-5	TGTGCCAGCAGCTTCTCAGGGATAATAGATACGCAGTATTTT	CASSFSGIIDTQYF
many	NA	TRBJ2-3	TRBV20-1	TGCAGTGCTGATGGACGGATACGCAGTTATACGCAGTATTTT	CSADGRIRSYTQYF
NA	NA	TRBJ1-2	TRBV10-3	TGTGCCATCAGTGAGTGGGGCGGGTCCTATGGCTACACCTTC	CAISEWGGSYGYTF
once	NA	TRBJ1-2	TRBV15	TGTGCCACCAGCAGAGATATGCTCTGGGAGTATGGCTACACCTTC	CATSRDMLWEYGYTF
NA	NA	TRBJ1-1	TRBV3-1	TGTGCCAGCAGCCAAAGGGGCGGGGGCACTGAAGCTTTCTTT	CASSQRGGGTEAFF
NA	NA	TRBJ1-3	TRBV15	TGTGCCACCAGCAAAGAGACAGGCTCTGGAAACACCATATATTTT	CATSKETGSGNTIYF
few	TRBD2	TRBJ2-3	TRBV24-1	TGTGCCACCAGTGATCCTAGCGGGAGAGATACGCAGTATTTT	CATSDPSGRDTQYF
many	NA	TRBJ2-1	TRBV6-5	TGTGCCAGCATCGACCGGGACGGTTACAATGAGCAGTTCTTC	CASIDRDGYNEQFF
NA	TRBD1	TRBJ1-2	TRBV6-1	TGTGCCAGCCGCCAAGACAGGGGGATTTATGGCTACACCTTC	CASRQDRGIYGYTF
few	NA	TRBJ2-2	TRBV19	TGTGCCAGTAGTTGGAGCGGGTCGAACACCGGGGAGCTGTTTTTT	CASSWSGSNTGELFF
NA	NA	TRBJ2-5	TRBV20-1	TGCAGTGCGCAGTCTACACAAGAGACCCAGTACTTC	CSAQSTQETQYF
few	NA	TRBJ1-1	TRBV7-7	TGTGCCAGCATCAGAACCTACACTGAAGCTTTCTTT	CASIRTYTEAFF
once	TRBD2	TRBJ2-5	TRBV7-9	TGTGCCAGCCGGCTAGCGGGGGGTTCTGGGACCCAGTACTTC	CASRLAGGSGTQYF
NA	NA	TRBJ2-1	TRBV7-9	TGTGCCAGCAGCTTAGGGGCTTATGAGCAGTTCTTC	CASSLGAYEQFF
NA	TRBD1	TRBJ1-6	TRBV20-1	TGCAGTGCAAAGACAGGGACTTTTGCCTCACCCCTCCACTTT	CSAKTGTFASPLHF
NA	TRBD2	TRBJ2-5	TRBV20-1	TGCAGTACCGGGACTAGCGGGGGGGGAGAGACCCAGTACTTC	CSTGTSGGGETQYF
NA	TRBD2	TRBJ2-1	TRBV2	TGTGCCAGCAGTGGGGGGGGGGGTGGGGAGCAGTTCTTC	CASSGGGGGEQFF
NA	TRBD2	TRBJ2-1	TRBV11-2	TGTGCCAGCAGCTTCCACGGACTAGCGGGGGGGCGGTCTGAGCAGTTCTTC	CASSFHGLAGGRSEQFF
once	NA	TRBJ2-3	TRBV6-2/TRBV6-3	TGTGCCAGCAGGCTAGACCTGGGCCCAGATGCGCAGTATTTT	CASRLDLGPDAQYF
few	NA	TRBJ2-2	TRBV2	TGTGCCAGCAGTGGTCAGATGAACACCGGGGAGCTGTTTTTT	CASSGQMNTGELFF
many	TRBD1	TRBJ1-5	TRBV19	TGTGCCAGTAGTTTGCGACAGGGATATAATCAGCCCCAGCATTTT	CASSLRQGYNQPQHF